This T cell receptor (beta chain) was recorded in a study of Tregs in tolerant kidney transplant recipients. At the level of the study: Donor B cells were activated around 11 days on CD40L-expressing 3T3 cells.

TCRdb keeps only in-frame clones here, not all; method: immunoSEQ multiplex PCR. The table shows around 9,800 clones, with about 90% occurring only once. V was clipped by 5 bases and J by 0 bases; unmatched bases: 4. This CDR3 is built from 15 residues. Germline CDR1 is SGHNT and CDR2 is YENEEA. Note on this clone: Its antigen is currently unknown.

This chain links TRBV11-3 with TRBJ2-1, with TRBD1 identical over 7 bases. Source: Tregs from blood cultured with allogeneic cells, taken before the transplant. The receptor comes from a human patient who received a combined kidney and bone marrow transplant. The CDR3 bases are TGTGCCAGCAGCCTAAGACAGGGCTCCTACAATGAGCAGTTCTTC. This codes for CASSLRQGSYNEQFF.